This T cell receptor beta chain was documented in a study of T cells after yellow fever vaccination. Using its own MiXCR run on the 5' RACE reads, TCRdb lists one record per CDR3 protein. This table holds more than 350,000 distinct CDR3 sequences, 9.5% to 13% found once. A remark on this clonotype: Its specificity is unknown.

The CDR3 extends over 14 amino acids. The germline V gene has CDR1 LGHNA and CDR2 YSLEER. The ends were cut back, 4 bases at V and 3 bases at J, with 12 bases in the middle. General observations from the study: Subsequent booster samples again held most clones from primary vaccination (96% CD4, approximately 85% CD8).

Here the sequenced sample was PBMCs, taken on the day of the first yellow fever vaccination. This chain uses TRBV4-3 with TRBJ1-2; D unresolved. This receptor was identified in a man younger than 30 who received the YFV17D yellow fever vaccine. The CDR3 nucleotides are TGCGCCAGCAGCCCGGGCGGTTTCGACTATGGCTACACCTTC. Translated, it gives CASSPGGFDYGYTF.